The rows below give T cell receptor beta chains drawn from one sample of a study of T cells in Graves' hyperthyroidism and ophthalmopathy. TCRdb used MiXCR to reprocess the multiplex PCR reads, holding one entry per CDR3 protein. The sample lists 300,000 to 450,000 distinct CDR3 sequences, about 15% occurring once. Sequenced sample: blood. Every receptor here comes from a woman aged 60-75 years with Graves' hyperthyroidism. CDR3s leave out the opening cysteine and the closing phenylalanine or tryptophan. The order of the fields is D gene, clone size, J gene, V gene, CDR3 protein. A D gene is named only where the DNA matches it firmly. Clone size, where shown, is once, few, many, or a class for clones that have expanded.

. many TRBJ2-5 TRBV20-1 SARVSGRQETQY
. . TRBJ2-7 TRBV4-1 ASSQDPSNSEQY
. many TRBJ2-1 TRBV28 ASRGDGNNEQF
TRBD1 many TRBJ2-7 TRBV6-1 ASLKKPPWTGIYEQY
. . TRBJ2-3 TRBV6-5 ASSYMADTQY
. many TRBJ2-1 TRBV7-2 ASSLMVGLNRNEQF
. many TRBJ1-2 TRBV28 ASSSPGYYGYT
TRBD1 many TRBJ1-1 TRBV5-1 ASSAQGASRNTEAF
. many TRBJ2-3 TRBV7-9 ASSFARLGTDTQY
. many TRBJ2-1 TRBV20-1 SARFPGPRDEQF
. . TRBJ2-5 TRBV3-1 ASSQAVTSQGTQY
. . TRBJ2-2 TRBV4-2 ASSQLGSNTGELF
. few TRBJ2-5 TRBV5-1 ASSLGGKETQY
. many TRBJ1-1 TRBV7-9 ASSIVGTEAF
. many TRBJ1-5 TRBV6-4 ASSGGNQPQH
TRBD1 . TRBJ2-7 TRBV29-1 SVSTGGWGEQY
. . TRBJ2-5 TRBV11-2 ASSLEGQATQY
. . TRBJ2-7 TRBV19 ASSAPGRYEQY
. many TRBJ1-1 TRBV6-1 ASRGGGGTEAF
TRBD1 many TRBJ2-7 TRBV28 ASSHPLTHRGRFYEQY
. few TRBJ2-3 TRBV20-1 SARDGSSTDTQY
. many TRBJ2-1 TRBV7-8 ASSFSSGTYNEQF
. many TRBJ2-4 TRBV7-3 ASSTVAGNIQY
. many TRBJ2-3 TRBV29-1 SVARDTTDTQY
. many TRBJ2-3 TRBV15 ATSKAVSTDTQY
TRBD2 many TRBJ2-7 TRBV3-1 ASSQDPGLAGIYEQY
TRBD2 many TRBJ2-1 TRBV5-1 ASSLASGASYNEQF
TRBD1 many TRBJ1-4 TRBV30 AWETGLNEKLF
. . TRBJ1-2 TRBV20-1 SAQMPGGNYGYT
. many TRBJ2-7 TRBV11-3 ASSLDSHYEQY
TRBD1 many TRBJ2-7 TRBV5-5 ASSGVRGQGGYEQY
TRBD2 . TRBJ2-1 TRBV27 ASSLLAGFGNEQF
TRBD2 many TRBJ2-1 TRBV12-3/TRBV12-4 ASRVGTSGGNEQF
TRBD2 many TRBJ2-3 TRBV12-3/TRBV12-4 ASSLEREGPDTQY
TRBD2 . TRBJ2-1 TRBV19 ASSILASGSSEQF
TRBD1 many TRBJ1-1 TRBV10-1 ASSMDRVTEAF
. many TRBJ2-7 TRBV7-3 ASSLYPDPSYEQY
. . TRBJ1-3 TRBV3-1 ASSQDGSGNTIY
. . TRBJ2-6 TRBV11-3 ASSLQGSAGANVLT
. . TRBJ1-3 TRBV11-3 ASSSDGPSGNTIY
. . TRBJ1-1 TRBV5-1 ASSSLRAGNTEAF
. many TRBJ1-5 TRBV2 ASSVRAGEQPQH
. many TRBJ2-1 TRBV20-1 SARDTGHNEQF
. few TRBJ1-5 TRBV19 ASSIGTVGQPQH
TRBD1 . TRBJ2-3 TRBV4-1 ASSPHPGTGTDTQY
TRBD1 many TRBJ2-5 TRBV3-1 ASSQQTGWEETQY
TRBD2 many TRBJ2-5 TRBV6-5 ASTTTGGDLETQY
. . TRBJ1-3 TRBV4-2 ASSQDFPSGNTIY
. . TRBJ2-7 TRBV20-1 SARDGRGLPYEQY
. many TRBJ2-4 TRBV29-1 STRVTPLRNIQY
TRBD1 . TRBJ1-3 TRBV7-2 ASSDPGQRSGNTIY
. . TRBJ2-6 TRBV7-6 ASSFGPRWTGANVLT